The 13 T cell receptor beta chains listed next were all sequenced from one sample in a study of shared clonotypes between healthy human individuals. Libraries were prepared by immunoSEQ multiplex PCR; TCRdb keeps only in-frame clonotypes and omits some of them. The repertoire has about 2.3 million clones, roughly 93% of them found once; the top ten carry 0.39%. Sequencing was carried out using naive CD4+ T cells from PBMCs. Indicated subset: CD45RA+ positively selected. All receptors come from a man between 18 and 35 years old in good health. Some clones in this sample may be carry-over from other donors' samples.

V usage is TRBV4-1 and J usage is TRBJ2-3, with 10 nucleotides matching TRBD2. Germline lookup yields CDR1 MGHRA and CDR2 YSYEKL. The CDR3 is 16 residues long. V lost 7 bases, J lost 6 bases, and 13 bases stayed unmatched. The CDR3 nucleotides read TGCGCCAGCACCCCATTGGGGTTAGCGGGAGGCGATACGCAGTATTTT. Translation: CASTPLGLAGGDTQYF.

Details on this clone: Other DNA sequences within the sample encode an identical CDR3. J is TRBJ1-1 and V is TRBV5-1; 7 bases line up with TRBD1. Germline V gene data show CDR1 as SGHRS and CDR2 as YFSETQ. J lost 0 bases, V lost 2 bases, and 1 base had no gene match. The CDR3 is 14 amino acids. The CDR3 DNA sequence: TGCGCCAGCAGCTTAACAGGGGTGAACACTGAAGCTTTCTTT. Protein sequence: CASSLTGVNTEAFF.

The CDR3 loop is CASTPHGTQETQYF. CDR3 DNA sequence: TGTGCCAGCACCCCACACGGGACCCAAGAGACCCAGTACTTC. The genes are TRBV7-2 and TRBJ2-5, with D perhaps being TRBD1 or TRBD2 (5 bases each). Germline values: CDR1 SGHTA, CDR2 FQGNSA. The ends were cut back, 7 bases at V and 1 base at J, with 13 bases in the middle. The CDR3 extends over 14 amino acids.

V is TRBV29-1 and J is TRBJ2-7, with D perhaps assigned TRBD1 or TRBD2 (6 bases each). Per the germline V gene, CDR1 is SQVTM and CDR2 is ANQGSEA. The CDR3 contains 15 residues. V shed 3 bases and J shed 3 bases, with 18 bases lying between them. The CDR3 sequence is CSVEGASGRDYEQYF. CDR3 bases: TGCAGCGTTGAGGGGGCCAGCGGGCGAGACTACGAGCAGTACTTC.

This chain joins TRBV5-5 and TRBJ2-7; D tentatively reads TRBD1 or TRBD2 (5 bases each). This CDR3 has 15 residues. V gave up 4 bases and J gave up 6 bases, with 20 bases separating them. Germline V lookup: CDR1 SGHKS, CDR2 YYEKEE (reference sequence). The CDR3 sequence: CASSQGEALRGEQYF. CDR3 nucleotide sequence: TGTGCCAGCAGCCAAGGTGAGGCATTGAGGGGCGAGCAGTACTTC.

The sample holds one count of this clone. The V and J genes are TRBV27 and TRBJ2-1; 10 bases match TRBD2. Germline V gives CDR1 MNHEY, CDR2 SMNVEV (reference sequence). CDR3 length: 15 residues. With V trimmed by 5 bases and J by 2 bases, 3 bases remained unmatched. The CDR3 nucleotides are TGTGCCAGCAGTACTAGCGGGATACCCTACAATGAGCAGTTCTTC. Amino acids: CASSTSGIPYNEQFF.

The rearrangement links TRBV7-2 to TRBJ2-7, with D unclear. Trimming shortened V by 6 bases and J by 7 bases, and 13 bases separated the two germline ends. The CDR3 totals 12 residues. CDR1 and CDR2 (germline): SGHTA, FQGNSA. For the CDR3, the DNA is TGTGCCAGCAGGTTGGAACCCCTGGAGCAGTACTTC. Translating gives CASRLEPLEQYF.

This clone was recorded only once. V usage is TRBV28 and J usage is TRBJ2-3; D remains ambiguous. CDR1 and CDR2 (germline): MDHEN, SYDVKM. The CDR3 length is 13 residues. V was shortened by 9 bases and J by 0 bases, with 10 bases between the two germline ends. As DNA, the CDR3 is TGTGCCAGTCTACCTGGGAGCACAGATACGCAGTATTTT. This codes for CASLPGSTDTQYF.

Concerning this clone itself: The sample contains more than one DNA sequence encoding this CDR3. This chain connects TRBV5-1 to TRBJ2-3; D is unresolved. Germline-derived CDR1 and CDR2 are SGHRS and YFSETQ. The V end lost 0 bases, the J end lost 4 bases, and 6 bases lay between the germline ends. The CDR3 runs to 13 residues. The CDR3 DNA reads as TGCGCCAGCAGCTTGGACTTCCCAGATACGCAGTATTTT. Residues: CASSLDFPDTQYF.

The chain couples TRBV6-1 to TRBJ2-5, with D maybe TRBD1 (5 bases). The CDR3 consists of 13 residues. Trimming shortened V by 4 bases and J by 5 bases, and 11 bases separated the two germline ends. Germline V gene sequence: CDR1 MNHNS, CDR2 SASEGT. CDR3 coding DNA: TGTGCCAGCAGTGTGGACATGGTCGAGACCCAGTACTTC. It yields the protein CASSVDMVETQYF.

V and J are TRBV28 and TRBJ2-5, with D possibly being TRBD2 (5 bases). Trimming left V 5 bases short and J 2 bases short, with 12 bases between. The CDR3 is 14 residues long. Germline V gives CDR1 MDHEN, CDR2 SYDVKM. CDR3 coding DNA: TGTGCCAGCAGTCCTCCGGCGGGTCAAGAGACCCAGTACTTC. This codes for CASSPPAGQETQYF.

The CDR3 DNA follows: TGTGCCAGCAGTTTATTTACAACTGGGGCCAACGTCCTGACTTTC. This encodes CASSLFTTGANVLTF. The genes are TRBV27 and TRBJ2-6; D uncertain. The CDR3 extends over 15 amino acids. The V end was cut by 1 base, the J end by 2 bases, with 6 bases between. The germline CDR1 and CDR2 sequences are MNHEY and SMNVEV (reference sequence).

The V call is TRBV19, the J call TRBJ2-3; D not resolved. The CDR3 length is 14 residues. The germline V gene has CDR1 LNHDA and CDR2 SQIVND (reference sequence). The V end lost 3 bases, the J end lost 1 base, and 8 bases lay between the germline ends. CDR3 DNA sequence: TGTGCCAGTAGTATGGTGGCCGGCACAGATACGCAGTATTTT. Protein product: CASSMVAGTDTQYF.